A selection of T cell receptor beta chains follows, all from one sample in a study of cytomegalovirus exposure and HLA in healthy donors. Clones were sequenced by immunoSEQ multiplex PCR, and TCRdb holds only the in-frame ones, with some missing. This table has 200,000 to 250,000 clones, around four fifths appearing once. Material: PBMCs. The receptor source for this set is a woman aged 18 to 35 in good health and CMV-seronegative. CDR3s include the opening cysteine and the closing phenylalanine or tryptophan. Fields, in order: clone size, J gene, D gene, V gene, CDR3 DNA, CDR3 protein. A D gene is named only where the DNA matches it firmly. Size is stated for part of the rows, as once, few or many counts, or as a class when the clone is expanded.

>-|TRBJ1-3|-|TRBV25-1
TGTGCCAGCAGTGATAGGCGAAACACCATATATTTT
CASSDRRNTIYF
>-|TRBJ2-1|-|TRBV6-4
TGTGCCAGCAGCCCCACGGAGGTAGCGGCAGCATACAATGAGCAGTTCTTC
CASSPTEVAAAYNEQFF
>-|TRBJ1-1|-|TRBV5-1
TGCGCCAGCAGCCCATTAAGTTCTACTGAAGCTTTCTTT
CASSPLSSTEAFF
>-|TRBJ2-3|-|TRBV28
TGTGCCAGCAGTTCCCGGGGCAGTGGCACAGATACGCAGTATTTT
CASSSRGSGTDTQYF
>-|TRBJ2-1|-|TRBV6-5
TGTGCCAGCAGTTACGAGCCCCACAATGAGCAGTTCTTC
CASSYEPHNEQFF
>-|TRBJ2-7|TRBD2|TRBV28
TGTGCCAGCAGTTTAGTGTGGGATGGCGGGAGGAAGCCCTACGAGCAGTACTTC
CASSLVWDGGRKPYEQYF
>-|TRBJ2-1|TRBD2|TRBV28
TGTGCCAGCAGTTTAACGGCTAGCGGGGAGGGCAATGAGCAGTTCTTC
CASSLTASGEGNEQFF
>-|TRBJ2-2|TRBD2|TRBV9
TGTGCCAGCAGCGTAGCCAGCGGGGGGTACGGGGAGCTGTTTTTT
CASSVASGGYGELFF
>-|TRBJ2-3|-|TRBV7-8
TGTGCCAGCAGCTTAGGGGTAGGGTACACAGATACGCAGTATTTT
CASSLGVGYTDTQYF
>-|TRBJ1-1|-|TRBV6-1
TGTGCCAGCAGTGAAGCGGGACACACTGAAGCTTTCTTT
CASSEAGHTEAFF
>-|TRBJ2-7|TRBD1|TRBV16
TGTGCCAGCAGCCACACGACAGGGAGCGAGCAGTACTTC
CASSHTTGSEQYF
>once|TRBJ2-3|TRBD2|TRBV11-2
TGTGCCAGCAGCTTAGGCGGGGGGGCTAGCACAGATACGCAGTATTTT
CASSLGGGASTDTQYF
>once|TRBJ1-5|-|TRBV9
TGTGCCAGCAGCGAGGGCCACAATCAGCCCCAGCATTTT
CASSEGHNQPQHF
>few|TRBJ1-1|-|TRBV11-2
TGTGCCAGCAGCTTAGAAGGGAAAGGGGCTGAAGCTTTCTTT
CASSLEGKGAEAFF
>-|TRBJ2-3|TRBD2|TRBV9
TGTGCCAGCAGCGCCGGGAGGGGACTAGACCCAGATACGCAGTATTTT
CASSAGRGLDPDTQYF
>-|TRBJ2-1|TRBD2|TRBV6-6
TGTGCCAGCAGCCTCGGGAGGAACTCCTACAATGAGCAGTTCTTC
CASSLGRNSYNEQFF
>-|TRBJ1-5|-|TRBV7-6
TGTGCCAGCAGCCCCCGTCTGGGAGGTTTGGATCAGCCCCAGCATTTT
CASSPRLGGLDQPQHF
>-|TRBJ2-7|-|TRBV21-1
TGTGCCAGCAGCACCCGGGTGGCTGTCGAGCAGTACTTC
CASSTRVAVEQYF
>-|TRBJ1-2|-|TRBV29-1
TGCAGCCTATTAGACGGGGATGGCTACACCTTC
CSLLDGDGYTF
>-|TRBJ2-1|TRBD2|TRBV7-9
TGTGCCAGCAGGCTGGGGGGTAGCGGGAGTAAGAATGAGCAGTTCTTC
CASRLGGSGSKNEQFF
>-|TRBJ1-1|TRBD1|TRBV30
TGTGCCGGGGACAGAATGAACACTGAAGCTTTCTTT
CAGDRMNTEAFF
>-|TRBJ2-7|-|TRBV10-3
TGTGCCATCAGTGAGTCGTATAGGGGACACTACGAGCAGTACTTC
CAISESYRGHYEQYF
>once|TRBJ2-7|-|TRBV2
TGTGCCAGCAGCGTCGAAAAAGGGGTCCCCTACGAGCAGTACTTC
CASSVEKGVPYEQYF
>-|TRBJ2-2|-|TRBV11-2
TGTGCCAGCAGCTTCCGGGGGAGAAGCACCGGGGAGCTGTTTTTT
CASSFRGRSTGELFF
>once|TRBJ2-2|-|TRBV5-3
TGTGCCAGAAGCTTGTTCAACAGGGCGAACACCGGGGAGCTGTTTTTT
CARSLFNRANTGELFF
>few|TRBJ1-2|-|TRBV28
TGTGCCAGCAGTCTCCCTTTAACCAGTGGCTACACCTTC
CASSLPLTSGYTF
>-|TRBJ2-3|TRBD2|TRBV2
TGTGCCAGCAGTGACCCCGCGGGAGTGACAGATACGCAGTATTTT
CASSDPAGVTDTQYF
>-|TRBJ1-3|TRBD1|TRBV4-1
TGCGCCAGCAGCCCATTAGGACAGGGCTCTGGAAACACCATATATTTT
CASSPLGQGSGNTIYF
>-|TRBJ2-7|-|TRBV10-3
TGTGCCATCAGTGACACGGGAAGCTCCTACGAGCAGTACTTC
CAISDTGSSYEQYF
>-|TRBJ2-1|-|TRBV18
TGTGCCAGCTCACCAGACTCCATGGAGCAGTTCTTC
CASSPDSMEQFF
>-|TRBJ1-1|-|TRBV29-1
TGCAGCGTTGAACTTAACCTGAACACTGAAGCTTTCTTT
CSVELNLNTEAFF
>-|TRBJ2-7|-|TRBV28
TGTGCCAGCAGTAACGGAGGACGGTCCTACGAGCAGTACTTC
CASSNGGRSYEQYF
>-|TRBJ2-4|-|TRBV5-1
TGCGCCAGCAGAACCGGGTGGGGCACCAAAAACATTCAGTACTTC
CASRTGWGTKNIQYF
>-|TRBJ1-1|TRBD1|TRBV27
TGTGCCAGCAGTCTGACAGGGGGCACTGAAGCTTTCTTT
CASSLTGGTEAFF
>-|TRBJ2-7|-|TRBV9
TGTGCCAGCAGCGTAGGGACCCAGGCCTACGAGCAGTACTTC
CASSVGTQAYEQYF
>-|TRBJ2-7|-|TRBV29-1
TGCAGCGTTGAGTTGGATCCAGGGAACGAGCAGTACTTC
CSVELDPGNEQYF
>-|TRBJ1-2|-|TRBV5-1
TGCGCCAGCAGCCCTGGACAGATTAACTATGGCTACACCTTC
CASSPGQINYGYTF
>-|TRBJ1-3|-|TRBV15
TGTGCCACCAGTCGCTACGGGGCGGGGGCATTTGGAAACACCATATATTTT
CATSRYGAGAFGNTIYF
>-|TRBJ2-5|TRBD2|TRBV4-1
TGCGCCAGCAGCCAAAATCCTCAGCGGGATCAAGAGACCCAGTACTTC
CASSQNPQRDQETQYF
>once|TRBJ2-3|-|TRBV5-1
TGCGCCAGCAGCCACCCGGGCCCAATGACAGATACGCAGTATTTT
CASSHPGPMTDTQYF
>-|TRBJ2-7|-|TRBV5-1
TGCGCCAGCAGCTTCGGGGGACTGGGACAGACCTCTTACGAGCAGTACTTC
CASSFGGLGQTSYEQYF
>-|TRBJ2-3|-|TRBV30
TGTGCCTGGAGTTATGACAGGGATACGCAGTATTTT
CAWSYDRDTQYF
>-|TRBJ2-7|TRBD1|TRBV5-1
TGCGCCAGCAGCGCCCGGGACAGGGGCGAGGACGAGCAGTACTTC
CASSARDRGEDEQYF
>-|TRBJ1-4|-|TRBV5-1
TGCGCCAGCAGCTCAGTCCCAGGGGCAGCAACTAATGAAAAACTGTTTTTT
CASSSVPGAATNEKLFF
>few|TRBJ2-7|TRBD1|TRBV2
TGTGCCAGCAGCACAGGGGACAGCCAGCCCTACGAGCAGTACTTC
CASSTGDSQPYEQYF
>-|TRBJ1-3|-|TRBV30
TGTGCCTGGAGTGTATCCTGGGCCAGTGGGTCTGGAAACACCATATATTTT
CAWSVSWASGSGNTIYF
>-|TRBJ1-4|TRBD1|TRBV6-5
TGTGCCAGCAGCCTTGACAGGGGTGAAAAACTGTTTTTT
CASSLDRGEKLFF
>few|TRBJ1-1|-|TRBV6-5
TGTGCCAGCGCCCCGGGGAACACTGAAGCTTTCTTT
CASAPGNTEAFF
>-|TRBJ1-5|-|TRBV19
TGTGCCAGTACCTGGACCCTCAATCAGCCCCAGCATTTT
CASTWTLNQPQHF
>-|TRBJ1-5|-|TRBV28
TGTGCCAGCAGCCCACCTGGGGGGGCGGGTCAGCCCCAGCATTTT
CASSPPGGAGQPQHF
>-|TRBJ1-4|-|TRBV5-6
TGTGCCAGCAGCTTCCGACCCCGAACACGAGATGAAAAACTGTTTTTT
CASSFRPRTRDEKLFF
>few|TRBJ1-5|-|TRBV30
TGTGCCTGGGCCAGACAGGATCATCAGCCCCAGCATTTT
CAWARQDHQPQHF
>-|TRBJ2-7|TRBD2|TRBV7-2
TGTGCCAGCAGCCCCCGGACTAGTGCGGCAGAAGGGCAGTACTTC
CASSPRTSAAEGQYF
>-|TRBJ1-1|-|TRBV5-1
TGCGCCAGCAGCTTGAACCCGGGGACTGAAGCTTTCTTT
CASSLNPGTEAFF
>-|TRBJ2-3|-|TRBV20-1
TGCAGTGCTCCCTACCCGGATACGCAGTATTTT
CSAPYPDTQYF